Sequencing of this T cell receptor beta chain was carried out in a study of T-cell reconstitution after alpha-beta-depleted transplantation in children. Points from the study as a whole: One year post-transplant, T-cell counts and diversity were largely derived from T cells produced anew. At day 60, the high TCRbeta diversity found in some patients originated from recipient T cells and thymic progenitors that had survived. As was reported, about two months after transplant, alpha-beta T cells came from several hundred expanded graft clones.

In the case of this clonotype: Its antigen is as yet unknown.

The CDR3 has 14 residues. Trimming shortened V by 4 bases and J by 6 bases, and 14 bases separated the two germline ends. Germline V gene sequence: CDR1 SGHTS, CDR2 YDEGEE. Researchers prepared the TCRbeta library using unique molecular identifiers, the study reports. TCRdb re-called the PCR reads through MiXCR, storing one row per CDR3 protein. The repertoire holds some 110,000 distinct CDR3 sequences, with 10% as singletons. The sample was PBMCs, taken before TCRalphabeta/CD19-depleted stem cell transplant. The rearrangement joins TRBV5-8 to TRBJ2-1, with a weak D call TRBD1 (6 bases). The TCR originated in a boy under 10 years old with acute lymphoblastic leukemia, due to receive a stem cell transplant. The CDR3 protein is CASSNGQPFNEQFF. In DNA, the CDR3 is TGTGCCAGCAGCAACGGACAGCCATTCAATGAGCAGTTCTTC.